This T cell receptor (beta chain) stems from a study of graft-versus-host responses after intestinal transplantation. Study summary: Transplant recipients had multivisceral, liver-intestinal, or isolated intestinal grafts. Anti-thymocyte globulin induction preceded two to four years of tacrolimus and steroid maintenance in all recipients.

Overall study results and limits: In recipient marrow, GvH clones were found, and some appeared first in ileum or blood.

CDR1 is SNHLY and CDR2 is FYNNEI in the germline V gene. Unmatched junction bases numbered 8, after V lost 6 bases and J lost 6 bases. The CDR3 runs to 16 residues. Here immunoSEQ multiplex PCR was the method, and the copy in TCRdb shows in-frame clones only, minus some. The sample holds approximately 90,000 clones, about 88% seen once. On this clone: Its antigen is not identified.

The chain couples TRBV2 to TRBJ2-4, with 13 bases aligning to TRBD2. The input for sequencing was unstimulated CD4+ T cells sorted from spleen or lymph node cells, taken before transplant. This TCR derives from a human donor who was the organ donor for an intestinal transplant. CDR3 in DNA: TGTGCCAGCAGGCCCGGGACTAGCGGGATGGTAAACATTCAGTACTTC. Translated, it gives CASRPGTSGMVNIQYF.